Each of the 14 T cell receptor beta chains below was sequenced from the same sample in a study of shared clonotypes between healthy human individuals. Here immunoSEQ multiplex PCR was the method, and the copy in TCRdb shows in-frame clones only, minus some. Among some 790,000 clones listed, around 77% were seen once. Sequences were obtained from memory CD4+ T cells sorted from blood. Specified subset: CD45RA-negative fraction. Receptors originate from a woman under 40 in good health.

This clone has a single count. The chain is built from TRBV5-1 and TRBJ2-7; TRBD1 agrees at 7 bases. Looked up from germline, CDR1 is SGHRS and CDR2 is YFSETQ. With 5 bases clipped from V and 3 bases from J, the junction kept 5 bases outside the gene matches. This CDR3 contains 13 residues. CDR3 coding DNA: TGCGCCAGCAGGGAAGGGGGCCACTACGAGCAGTACTTC. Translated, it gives CASREGGHYEQYF.

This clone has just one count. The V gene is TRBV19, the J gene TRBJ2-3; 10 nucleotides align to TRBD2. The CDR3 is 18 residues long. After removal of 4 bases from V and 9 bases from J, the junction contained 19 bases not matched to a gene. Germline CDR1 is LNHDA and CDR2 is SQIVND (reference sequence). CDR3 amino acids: CASSKREGRVYSIPTQYF. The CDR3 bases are TGTGCCAGTAGTAAGCGGGAGGGCCGTGTCTACAGTATTCCGACGCAGTATTTT.

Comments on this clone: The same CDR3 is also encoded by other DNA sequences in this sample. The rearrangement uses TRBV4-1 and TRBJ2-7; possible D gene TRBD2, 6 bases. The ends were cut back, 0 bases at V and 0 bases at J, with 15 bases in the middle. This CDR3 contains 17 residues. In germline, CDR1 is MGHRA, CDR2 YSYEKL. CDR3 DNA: TGCGCCAGCAGCCAAGATCTTTCGGGGGTGTTCTCCTACGAGCAGTACTTC. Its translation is CASSQDLSGVFSYEQYF.

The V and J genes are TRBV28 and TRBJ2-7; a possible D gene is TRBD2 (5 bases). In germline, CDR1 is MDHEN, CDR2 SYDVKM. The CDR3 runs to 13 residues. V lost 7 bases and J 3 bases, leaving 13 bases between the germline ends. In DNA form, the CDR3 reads TGTGCCAGCAAACCAGGACTCATCTACGAGCAGTACTTC. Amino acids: CASKPGLIYEQYF.

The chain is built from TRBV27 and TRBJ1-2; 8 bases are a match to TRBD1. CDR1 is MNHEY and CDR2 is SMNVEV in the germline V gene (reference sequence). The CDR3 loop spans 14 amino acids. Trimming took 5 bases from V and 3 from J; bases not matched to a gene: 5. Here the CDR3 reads CASSRTTGDYGYTF. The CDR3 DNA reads TGTGCCAGCAGTCGAACGACAGGGGACTATGGCTACACCTTC.

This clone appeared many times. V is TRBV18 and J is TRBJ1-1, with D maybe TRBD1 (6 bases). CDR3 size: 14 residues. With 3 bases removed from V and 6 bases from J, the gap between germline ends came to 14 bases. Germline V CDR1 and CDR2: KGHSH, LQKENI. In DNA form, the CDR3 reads TGTGCCAGCTCACCCGCCGAGGGGGGGGCTGAAGCTTTCTTT. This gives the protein CASSPAEGGAEAFF. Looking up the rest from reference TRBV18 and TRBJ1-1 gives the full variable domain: NAGVMQNPRHLVRRRGQEARLRCSPMKGHSHVYWYRQLPEEGLKFMVYLQKENIIDESGMPKERFSAEFPKEGPSILRIQQVVRGDSAAYFCASSPAEGGAEAFFGQGTRLTVV.

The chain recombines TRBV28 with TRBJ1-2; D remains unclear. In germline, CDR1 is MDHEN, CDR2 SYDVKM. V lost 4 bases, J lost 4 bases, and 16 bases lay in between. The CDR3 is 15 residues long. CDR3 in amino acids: CASSSGWEGAYGYTF. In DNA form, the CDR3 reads TGTGCCAGCAGTTCGGGCTGGGAGGGCGCCTATGGCTACACCTTC.

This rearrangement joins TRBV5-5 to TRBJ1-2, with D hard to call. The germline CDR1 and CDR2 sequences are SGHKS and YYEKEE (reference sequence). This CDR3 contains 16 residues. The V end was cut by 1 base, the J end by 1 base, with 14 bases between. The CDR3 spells CASSLYWSLDNYGYTF. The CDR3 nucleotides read TGTGCCAGCAGCTTGTATTGGAGCCTAGATAACTATGGCTACACCTTC.

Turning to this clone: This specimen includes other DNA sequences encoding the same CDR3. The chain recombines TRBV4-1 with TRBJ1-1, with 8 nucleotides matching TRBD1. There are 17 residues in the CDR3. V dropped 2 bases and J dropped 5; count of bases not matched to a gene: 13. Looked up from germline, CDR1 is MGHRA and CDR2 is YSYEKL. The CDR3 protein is CASSQPRQGAKGTEAFF. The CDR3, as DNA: TGCGCCAGCAGCCAACCTCGGCAGGGGGCGAAGGGTACTGAAGCTTTCTTT.

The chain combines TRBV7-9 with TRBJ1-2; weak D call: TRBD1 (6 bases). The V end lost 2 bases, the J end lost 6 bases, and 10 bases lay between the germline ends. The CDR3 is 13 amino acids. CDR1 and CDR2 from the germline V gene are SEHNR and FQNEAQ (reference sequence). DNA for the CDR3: TGTGCCAGCAGCTTACAGGGGTACGATGGCTACACCTTC. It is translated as CASSLQGYDGYTF.

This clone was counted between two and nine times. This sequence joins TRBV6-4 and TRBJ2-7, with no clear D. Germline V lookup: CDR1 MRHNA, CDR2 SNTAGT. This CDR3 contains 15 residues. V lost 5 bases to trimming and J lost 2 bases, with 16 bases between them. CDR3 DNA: TGTGCCAGCAGTTTTTTGTCCTCTCTACCCTACGAGCAGTACTTC. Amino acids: CASSFLSSLPYEQYF.

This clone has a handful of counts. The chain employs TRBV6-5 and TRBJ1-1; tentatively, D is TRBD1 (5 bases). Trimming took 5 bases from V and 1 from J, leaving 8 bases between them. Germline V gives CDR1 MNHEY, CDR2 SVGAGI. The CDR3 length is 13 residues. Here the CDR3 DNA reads TGTGCCAGCAGTAACCAGGGGAACACTGAAGCTTTCTTT. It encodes CASSNQGNTEAFF.

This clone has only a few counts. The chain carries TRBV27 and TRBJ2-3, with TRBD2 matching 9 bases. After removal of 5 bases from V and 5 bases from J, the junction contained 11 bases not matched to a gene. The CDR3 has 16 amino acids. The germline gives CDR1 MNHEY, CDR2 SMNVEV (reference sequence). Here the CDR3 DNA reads TGTGCCAGCAGTCCAGAGCGGGAGGTGGTTAGAGATACGCAGTATTTT. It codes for CASSPEREVVRDTQYF.

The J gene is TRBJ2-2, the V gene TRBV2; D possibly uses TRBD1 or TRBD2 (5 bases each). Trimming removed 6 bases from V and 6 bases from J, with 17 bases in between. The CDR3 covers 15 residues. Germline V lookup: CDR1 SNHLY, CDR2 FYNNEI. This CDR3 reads CASSGVGVGAGELFF. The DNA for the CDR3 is TGTGCCAGCAGCGGGGTAGGGGTTGGCGCCGGGGAGCTGTTTTTT. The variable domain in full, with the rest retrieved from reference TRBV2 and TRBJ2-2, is EPEVTQTPSHQVTQMGQEVILRCVPISNHLYFYWYRQILGQKVEFLVSFYNNEISEKSEIFDDQFSVERPDGSNFTLKIRSTKLEDSAMYFCASSGVGVGAGELFFGEGSRLTVL.